The source of this TCR beta chain is a study of cytomegalovirus exposure and HLA in healthy donors. Study-level background: Earlier results showed almost 120 million unique TCR beta sequences derived from 150 million to 200 million T cells.

In the case of this clone: The antigen is not known.

Germline assignment: CDR1 MGHRA and CDR2 YSYEKL. Trimming shortened V by 4 bases and J by 5 bases, and 9 bases separated the two germline ends. This CDR3 is 13 amino acids long. The PCR ran on 60 Vbeta and 13 Jbeta primers. Here immunoSEQ multiplex PCR was the method, and the copy in TCRdb shows in-frame clones only, minus some. The sample has approximately 190,000 clones, 80% to 85% seen once. Whole-study results and caveats: A later analysis by the authors found several of the most significant clusters apparently linked to common viral pathogens. Most of the TCR beta V segments (in an earlier analysis) were productive either about 87% or about 30% of the time.

The donors gave bone marrow, and they were healthy. The sequence was obtained from a man aged 35 to 55 in good health and CMV-seropositive. This chain links TRBV4-1 with TRBJ1-5; D is unclear. The source material was PBMCs. The CDR3: CASSRLTDQPQHF. CDR3 DNA: TGCGCCAGCAGCCGCCTAACGGATCAGCCCCAGCATTTT.